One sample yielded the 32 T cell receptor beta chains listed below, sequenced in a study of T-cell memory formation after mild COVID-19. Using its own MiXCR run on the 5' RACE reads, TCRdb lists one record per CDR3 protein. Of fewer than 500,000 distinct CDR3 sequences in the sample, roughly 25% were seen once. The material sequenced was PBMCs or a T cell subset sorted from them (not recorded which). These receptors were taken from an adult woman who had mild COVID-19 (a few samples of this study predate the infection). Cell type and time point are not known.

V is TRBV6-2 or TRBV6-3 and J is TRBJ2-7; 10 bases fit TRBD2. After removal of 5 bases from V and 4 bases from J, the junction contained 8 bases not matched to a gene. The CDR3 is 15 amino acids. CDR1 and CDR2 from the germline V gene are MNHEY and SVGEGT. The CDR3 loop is CASSPIAGGLYEQYF. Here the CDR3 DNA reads TGTGCCAGCAGTCCTATAGCGGGAGGATTGTACGAGCAGTACTTC.

As DNA, the CDR3 is TGTGCCAGCAGTTACGCGGGAGGGCCTTGGACAGATACGCAGTATTTT. Translation gives CASSYAGGPWTDTQYF. The chain is built from TRBV6-2 or TRBV6-3 and TRBJ2-3; 9 bases map to TRBD2. Germline V gene lookup returns CDR1 MNHEY and CDR2 SVGEGT. Trimming at V came to 2 bases and at J to 3 bases, leaving 6 bases not matched to a gene. The CDR3 loop spans 16 amino acids.

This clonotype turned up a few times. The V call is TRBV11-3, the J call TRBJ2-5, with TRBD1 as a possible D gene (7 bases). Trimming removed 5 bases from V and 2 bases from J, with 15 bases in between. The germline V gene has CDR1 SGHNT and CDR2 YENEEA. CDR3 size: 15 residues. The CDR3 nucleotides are TGTGCCAGCAGCCAGGGGGGACGGATTCAAGAGACCCAGTACTTC. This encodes CASSQGGRIQETQYF.

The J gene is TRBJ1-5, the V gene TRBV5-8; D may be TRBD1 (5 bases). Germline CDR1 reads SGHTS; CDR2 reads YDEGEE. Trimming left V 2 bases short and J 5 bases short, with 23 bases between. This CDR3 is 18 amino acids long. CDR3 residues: CASSFTPLDSASHQPQHF. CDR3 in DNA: TGTGCCAGCAGCTTCACACCTCTCGACAGCGCGAGTCATCAGCCCCAGCATTTT.

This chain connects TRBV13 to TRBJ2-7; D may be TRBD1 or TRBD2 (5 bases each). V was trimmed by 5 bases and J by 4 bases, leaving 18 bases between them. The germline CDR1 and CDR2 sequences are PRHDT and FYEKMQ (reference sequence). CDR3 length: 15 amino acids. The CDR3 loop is CASSLWSGAAYEQYF. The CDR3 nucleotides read TGTGCCAGCAGCCTCTGGTCCGGGGCGGCTTACGAGCAGTACTTC.

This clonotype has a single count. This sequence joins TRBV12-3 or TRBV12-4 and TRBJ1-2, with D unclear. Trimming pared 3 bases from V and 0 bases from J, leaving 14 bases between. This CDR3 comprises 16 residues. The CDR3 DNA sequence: TGTGCCAGCAGTTTTGAGACCTTGGGCCCTAACTATGGCTACACCTTC. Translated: CASSFETLGPNYGYTF.

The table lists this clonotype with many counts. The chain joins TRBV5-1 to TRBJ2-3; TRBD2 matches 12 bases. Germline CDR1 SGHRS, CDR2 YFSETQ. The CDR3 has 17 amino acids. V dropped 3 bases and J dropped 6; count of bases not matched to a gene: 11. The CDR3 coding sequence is TGCGCCAGCAGCTCGACGGTGACTAGCGGGAGATTGGATACGCAGTATTTT. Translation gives CASSSTVTSGRLDTQYF.

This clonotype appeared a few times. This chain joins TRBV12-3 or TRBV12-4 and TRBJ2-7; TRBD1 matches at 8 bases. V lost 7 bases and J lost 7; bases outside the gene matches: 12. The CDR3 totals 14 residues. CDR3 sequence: CASTRTGSPQEQYF. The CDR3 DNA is TGTGCCAGCACCAGGACAGGGTCGCCCCAAGAGCAGTACTTC.

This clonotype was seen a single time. The chain's CDR3 is CASSSVGGLRLGYTF. The CDR3 nucleotides read TGTGCCAGCAGTTCGGTGGGGGGCCTCAGACTTGGCTACACCTTC. This rearrangement joins TRBV6-2 or TRBV6-3 to TRBJ1-2; D is perhaps TRBD1 (6 bases). V lost 4 bases, J lost 7 bases, and 19 bases lay in between. The CDR3 runs to 15 residues. CDR1 MNHEY and CDR2 SVGEGT come from the germline V gene.

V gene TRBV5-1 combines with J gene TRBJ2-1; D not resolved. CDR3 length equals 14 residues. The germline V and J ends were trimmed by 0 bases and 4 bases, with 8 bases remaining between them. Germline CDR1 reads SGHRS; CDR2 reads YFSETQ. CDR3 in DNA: TGCGCCAGCAGCTTGGGGCACACGTACAATGAGCAGTTCTTC. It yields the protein CASSLGHTYNEQFF.

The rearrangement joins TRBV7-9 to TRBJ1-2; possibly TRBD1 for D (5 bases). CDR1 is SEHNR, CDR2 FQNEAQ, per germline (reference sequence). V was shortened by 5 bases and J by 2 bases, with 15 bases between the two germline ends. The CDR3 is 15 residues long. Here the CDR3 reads CASSRGASRNYGYTF. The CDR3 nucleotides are TGTGCCAGCAGCCGAGGGGCAAGCAGGAACTATGGCTACACCTTC.

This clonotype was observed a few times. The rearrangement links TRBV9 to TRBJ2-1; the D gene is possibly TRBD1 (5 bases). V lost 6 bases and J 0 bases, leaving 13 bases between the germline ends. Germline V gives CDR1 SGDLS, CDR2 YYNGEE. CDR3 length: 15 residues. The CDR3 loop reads CASTKGPSSYNEQFF. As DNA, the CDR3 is TGTGCCAGCACCAAGGGGCCAAGCTCCTACAATGAGCAGTTCTTC.

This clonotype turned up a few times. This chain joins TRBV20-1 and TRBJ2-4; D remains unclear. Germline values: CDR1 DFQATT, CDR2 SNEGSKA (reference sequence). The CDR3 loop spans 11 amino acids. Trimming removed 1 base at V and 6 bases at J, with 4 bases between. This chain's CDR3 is CSARGGNIQYF. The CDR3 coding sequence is TGCAGTGCTAGAGGGGGAAACATTCAGTACTTC.

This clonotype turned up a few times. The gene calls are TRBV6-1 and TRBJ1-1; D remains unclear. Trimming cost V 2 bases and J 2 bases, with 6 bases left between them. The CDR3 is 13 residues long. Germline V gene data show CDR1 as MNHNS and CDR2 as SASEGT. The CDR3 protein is CASSELANTEAFF. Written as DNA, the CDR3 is TGTGCCAGCAGTGAATTGGCAAACACTGAAGCTTTCTTT.

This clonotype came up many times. DNA of the CDR3: TGCAGTGCTAGAGACCCAGGTTGGGAGACCCAGTACTTC. This encodes CSARDPGWETQYF. This chain uses TRBV20-1 with TRBJ2-5; D remains unclear. Per the germline V gene, CDR1 is DFQATT and CDR2 is SNEGSKA (reference sequence). This CDR3 has 13 residues. V was shortened by 0 bases and J by 5 bases, with 10 bases between the two germline ends.

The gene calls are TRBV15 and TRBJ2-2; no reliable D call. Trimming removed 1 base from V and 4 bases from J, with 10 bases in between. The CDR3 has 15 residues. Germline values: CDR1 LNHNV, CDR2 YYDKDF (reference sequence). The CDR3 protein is CATSRGETGTGELFF. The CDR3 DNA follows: TGTGCCACCAGCAGAGGGGAAACGGGCACCGGGGAGCTGTTTTTT.

The CDR3 region has the DNA TGTGCCAGCAGCCCCCGGACAGGGACCGCGGTGTCCCAGTACTTC. It codes for CASSPRTGTAVSQYF. V and J are TRBV7-2 and TRBJ2-5; 8 bases align to TRBD1. The CDR3 has 15 residues. Germline CDR1 is SGHTA and CDR2 is FQGNSA. V lost 5 bases, J lost 9 bases, and 14 bases stayed unmatched.

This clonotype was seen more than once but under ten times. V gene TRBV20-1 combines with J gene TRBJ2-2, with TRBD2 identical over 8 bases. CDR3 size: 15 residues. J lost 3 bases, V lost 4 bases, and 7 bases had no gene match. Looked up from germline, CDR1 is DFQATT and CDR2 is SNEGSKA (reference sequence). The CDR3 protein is CSATIGGADTGELFF. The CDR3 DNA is TGCAGTGCTACTATCGGGGGGGCTGACACCGGGGAGCTGTTTTTT.

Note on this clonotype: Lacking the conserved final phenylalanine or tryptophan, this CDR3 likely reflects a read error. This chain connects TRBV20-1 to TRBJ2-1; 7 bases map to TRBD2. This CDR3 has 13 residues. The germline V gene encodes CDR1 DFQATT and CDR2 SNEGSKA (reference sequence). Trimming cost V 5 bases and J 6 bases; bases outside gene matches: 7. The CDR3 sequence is CSALGGFFNEQFL. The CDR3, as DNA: TGCAGTGCTCTGGGGGGGTTCTTCAATGAGCAGTTCTTA.

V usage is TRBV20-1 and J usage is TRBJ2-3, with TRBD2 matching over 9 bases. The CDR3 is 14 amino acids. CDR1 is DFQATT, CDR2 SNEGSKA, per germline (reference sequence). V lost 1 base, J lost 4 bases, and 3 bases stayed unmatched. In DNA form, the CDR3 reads TGCAGTGCTAGAGTTAGCGGGGGAGCAGATACGCAGTATTTT. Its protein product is CSARVSGGADTQYF.

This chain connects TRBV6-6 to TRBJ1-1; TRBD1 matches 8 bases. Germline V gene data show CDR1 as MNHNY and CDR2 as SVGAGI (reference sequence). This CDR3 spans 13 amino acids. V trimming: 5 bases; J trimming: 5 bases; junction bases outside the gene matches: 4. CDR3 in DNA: TGTGCCAGCAGTACAGGGGGAAGGACTGAAGCTTTCTTT. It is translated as CASSTGGRTEAFF.

The CDR3 DNA is TGTGCCAGCAGCCCGACAGGGTTGTCTGGCTACACCTTC. Its translation: CASSPTGLSGYTF. This chain links TRBV6-5 with TRBJ1-2; 7 bases fit TRBD1. The CDR3 is 13 residues long. Germline V CDR1 and CDR2: MNHEY, SVGAGI. V lost 6 bases to trimming and J lost 7 bases; unmatched junction nucleotides: 8.

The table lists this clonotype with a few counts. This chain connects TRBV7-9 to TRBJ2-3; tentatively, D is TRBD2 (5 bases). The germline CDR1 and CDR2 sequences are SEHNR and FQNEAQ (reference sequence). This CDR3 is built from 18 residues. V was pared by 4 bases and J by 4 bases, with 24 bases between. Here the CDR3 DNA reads TGTGCCAGCAGCTCTTCGACCGGGCTAGCAAACAGACCAGATACGCAGTATTTT. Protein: CASSSSTGLANRPDTQYF.

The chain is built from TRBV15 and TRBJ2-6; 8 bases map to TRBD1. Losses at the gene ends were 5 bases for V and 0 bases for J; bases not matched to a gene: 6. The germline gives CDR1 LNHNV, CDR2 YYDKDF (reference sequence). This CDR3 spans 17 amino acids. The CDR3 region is CATSGGQGSSGANVLTF. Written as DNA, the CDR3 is TGTGCCACCAGCGGAGGACAGGGTAGCTCTGGGGCCAACGTCCTGACTTTC.

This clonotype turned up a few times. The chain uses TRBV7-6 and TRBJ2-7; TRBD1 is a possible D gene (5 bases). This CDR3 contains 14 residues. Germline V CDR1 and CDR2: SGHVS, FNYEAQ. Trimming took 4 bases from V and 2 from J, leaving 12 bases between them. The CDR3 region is CASSSPKGAYEQYF. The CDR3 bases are TGTGCCAGCAGCTCCCCGAAAGGGGCCTACGAGCAGTACTTC.

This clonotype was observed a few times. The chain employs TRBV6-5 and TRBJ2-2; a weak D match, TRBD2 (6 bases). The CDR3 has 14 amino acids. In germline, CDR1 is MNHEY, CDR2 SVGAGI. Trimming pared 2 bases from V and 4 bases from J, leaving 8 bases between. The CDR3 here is CASSYDGSTGELFF. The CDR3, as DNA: TGTGCCAGCAGTTACGACGGGAGCACCGGGGAGCTGTTTTTT.

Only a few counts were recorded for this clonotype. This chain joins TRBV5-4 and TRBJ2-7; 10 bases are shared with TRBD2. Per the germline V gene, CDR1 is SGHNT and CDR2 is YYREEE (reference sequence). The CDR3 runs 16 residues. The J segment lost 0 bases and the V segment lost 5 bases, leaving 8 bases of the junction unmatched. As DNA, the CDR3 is TGTGCCAGCAGTAATATAGCGGGGGGAAGCTCCTACGAGCAGTACTTC. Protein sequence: CASSNIAGGSSYEQYF.

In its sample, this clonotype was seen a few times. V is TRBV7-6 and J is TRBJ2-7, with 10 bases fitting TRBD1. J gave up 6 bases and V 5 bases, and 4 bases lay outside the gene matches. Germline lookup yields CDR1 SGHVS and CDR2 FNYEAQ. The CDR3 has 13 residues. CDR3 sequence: CASSTRQGAEQYF. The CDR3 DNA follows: TGTGCCAGCAGCACAAGACAGGGGGCCGAGCAGTACTTC.

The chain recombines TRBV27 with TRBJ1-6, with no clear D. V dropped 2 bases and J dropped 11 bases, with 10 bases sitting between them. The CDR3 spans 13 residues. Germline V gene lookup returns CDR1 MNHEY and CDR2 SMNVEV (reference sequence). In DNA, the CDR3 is TGTGCCAGCAGTTTAACAGTCGAGACACCCCTCCACTTT. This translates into CASSLTVETPLHF.

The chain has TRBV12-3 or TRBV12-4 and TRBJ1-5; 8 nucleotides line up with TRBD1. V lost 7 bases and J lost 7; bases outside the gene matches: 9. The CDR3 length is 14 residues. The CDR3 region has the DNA TGTGCCAGCACCAATGGGACAGGAGGCCAGCCCCAGCATTTT. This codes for CASTNGTGGQPQHF.

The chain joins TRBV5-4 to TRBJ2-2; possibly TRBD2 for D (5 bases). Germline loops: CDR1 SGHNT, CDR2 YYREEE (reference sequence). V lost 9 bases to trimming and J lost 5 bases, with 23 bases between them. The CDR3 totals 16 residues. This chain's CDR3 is CATGGGGSLRTGELFF. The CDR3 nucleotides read TGTGCCACCGGAGGAGGTGGGTCCCTACGGACCGGGGAGCTGTTTTTT.

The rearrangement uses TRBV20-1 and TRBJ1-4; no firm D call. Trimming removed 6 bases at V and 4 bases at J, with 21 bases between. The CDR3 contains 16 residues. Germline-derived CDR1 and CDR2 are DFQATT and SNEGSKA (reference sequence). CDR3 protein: CSAGRSRIAFNEKLFF. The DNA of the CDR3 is TGCAGTGCCGGAAGGTCCAGGATAGCCTTTAATGAAAAACTGTTTTTT.